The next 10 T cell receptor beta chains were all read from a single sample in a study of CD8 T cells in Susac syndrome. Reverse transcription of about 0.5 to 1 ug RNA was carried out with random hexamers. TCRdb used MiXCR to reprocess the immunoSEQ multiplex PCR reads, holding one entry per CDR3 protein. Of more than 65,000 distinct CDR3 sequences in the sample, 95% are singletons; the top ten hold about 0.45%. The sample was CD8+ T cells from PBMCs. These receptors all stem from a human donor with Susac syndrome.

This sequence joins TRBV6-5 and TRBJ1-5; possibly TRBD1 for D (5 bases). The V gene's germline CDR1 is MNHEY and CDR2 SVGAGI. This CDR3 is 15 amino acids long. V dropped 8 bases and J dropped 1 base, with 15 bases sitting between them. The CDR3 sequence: CASRGRIKSNQPQHF. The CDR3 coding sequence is TGTGCCAGCCGGGGCAGGATCAAGAGCAATCAGCCCCAGCATTTT.

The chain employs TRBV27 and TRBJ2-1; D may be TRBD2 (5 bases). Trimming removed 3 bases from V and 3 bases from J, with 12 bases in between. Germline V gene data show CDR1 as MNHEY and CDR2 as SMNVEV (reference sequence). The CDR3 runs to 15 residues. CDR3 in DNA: TGTGCCAGCAGTTTTGGGTCAGGAGGCTACAATGAGCAGTTCTTC. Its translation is CASSFGSGGYNEQFF.

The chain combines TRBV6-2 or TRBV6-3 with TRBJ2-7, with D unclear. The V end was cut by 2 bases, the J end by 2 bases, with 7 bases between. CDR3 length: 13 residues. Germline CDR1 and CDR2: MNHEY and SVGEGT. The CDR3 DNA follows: TGTGCCAGCAGTTACCCACTACCCTACGAGCAGTACTTC. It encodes CASSYPLPYEQYF.

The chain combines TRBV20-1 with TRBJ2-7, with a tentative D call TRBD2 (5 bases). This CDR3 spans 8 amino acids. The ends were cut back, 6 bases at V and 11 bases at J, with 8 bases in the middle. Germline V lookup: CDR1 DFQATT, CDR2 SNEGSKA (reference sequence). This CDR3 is CSAGEKYF. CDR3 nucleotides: TGCAGTGCCGGGGAAAAGTACTTC.

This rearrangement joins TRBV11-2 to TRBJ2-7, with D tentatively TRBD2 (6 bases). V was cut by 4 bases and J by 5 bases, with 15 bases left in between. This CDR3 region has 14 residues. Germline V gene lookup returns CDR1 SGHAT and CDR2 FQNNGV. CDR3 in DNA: TGTGCCAGCAGCTCCCATTACGGGGGAAACGAGCAGTACTTC. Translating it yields CASSSHYGGNEQYF. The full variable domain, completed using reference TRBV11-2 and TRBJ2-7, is EAGVAQSPRYKIIEKRQSVAFWCNPISGHATLYWYQQILGQGPKLLIQFQNNGVVDDSQLPKDRFSAERLKGVDSTLKIQPAKLEDSAVYLCASSSHYGGNEQYFGPGTRLTVT.

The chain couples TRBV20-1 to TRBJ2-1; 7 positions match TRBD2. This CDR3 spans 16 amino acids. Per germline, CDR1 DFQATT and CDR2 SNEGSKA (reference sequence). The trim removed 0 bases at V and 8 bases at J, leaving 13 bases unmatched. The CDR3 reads CSARDGGRESIYEQFF. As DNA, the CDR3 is TGCAGTGCTAGAGATGGAGGGCGGGAGTCCATATATGAGCAGTTCTTC.

The CDR3, as DNA: TGTGCCAGTTCGCACGCGAACACTGAAGCTTTCTTT. The encoded protein is CASSHANTEAFF. V is TRBV19 and J is TRBJ1-1, with no clear D. The CDR3 length is 12 residues. The V end lost 8 bases, the J end lost 1 base, and 8 bases lay between the germline ends. The germline V gene has CDR1 LNHDA and CDR2 SQIVND (reference sequence).

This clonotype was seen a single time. CDR3 nucleotide sequence: TGCAGTGCTCCTCAGGAGGGTCGAGAGCAGTACTTC. Translating it yields CSAPQEGREQYF. This chain joins TRBV20-1 and TRBJ2-7; the D gene is possibly TRBD2 (6 bases). Trimming stripped 5 bases from V and 7 bases from J, with 15 bases between. The CDR3 length is 12 residues. The germline gives CDR1 DFQATT, CDR2 SNEGSKA (reference sequence).

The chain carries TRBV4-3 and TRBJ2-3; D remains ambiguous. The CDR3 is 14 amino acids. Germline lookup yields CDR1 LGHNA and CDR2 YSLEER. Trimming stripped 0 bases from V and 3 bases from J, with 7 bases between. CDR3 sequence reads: CASSQDARTDTQYF. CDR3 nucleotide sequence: TGCGCCAGCAGCCAAGATGCCAGGACAGATACGCAGTATTTT.

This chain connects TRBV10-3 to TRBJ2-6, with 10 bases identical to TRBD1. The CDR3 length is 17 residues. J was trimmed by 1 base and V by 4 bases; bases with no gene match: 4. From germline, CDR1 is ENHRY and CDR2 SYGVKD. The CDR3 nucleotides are TGTGCCATCAGTGCCCCGGGACAGGGGTCTGGGGCCAACGTCCTGACTTTC. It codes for CAISAPGQGSGANVLTF.